The rows below give T cell receptor beta chains drawn from one sample of a study of CD8 T cells in Susac syndrome. MiXCR, run by TCRdb on the immunoSEQ multiplex PCR reads, gives a single entry per CDR3 protein. The table shows a few hundred thousand distinct CDR3 sequences, with roughly 95% occurring only once. The sequencing sample was made of CD4+ T cells from PBMCs. These receptors were collected from a human donor with multiple sclerosis. CDR3s include the opening cysteine and the closing phenylalanine or tryptophan. Fields, in order: V gene, D gene, clone size, J gene, CDR3 DNA, CDR3 protein. D genes are given only for firm matches. A clone size is listed for some rows: how often the clone was seen (once, few, many), or a class if it is expanded.

>TRBV20-1|-|-|TRBJ2-7
TGCAGTGCCCCACTAGCATCTTCCTACGAGCAGTACTTC
CSAPLASSYEQYF
>TRBV18|-|-|TRBJ2-1
TGTGCCAGCTCCCCTCCCGTCTATGAGCAGTTCTTC
CASSPPVYEQFF
>TRBV5-1|-|-|TRBJ1-6
TGCGCCAGCAGCCCCAGGACACCGAATTCACCCCTCCACTTT
CASSPRTPNSPLHF
>TRBV20-1|-|once|TRBJ2-7
TGCAGTGCTTTTGACAGGAGCTCCTACGAGCAGTACTTC
CSAFDRSSYEQYF
>TRBV19|-|-|TRBJ1-3
TGTGCCAGTAGTCCGGACGGGACCCGAGGAAACACCATATATTTT
CASSPDGTRGNTIYF
>TRBV2|TRBD1|-|TRBJ1-1
TGTGCCAGCAATTACGGGACAGGGAGGAACACTGAAGCTTTCTTT
CASNYGTGRNTEAFF
>TRBV7-8|TRBD2|-|TRBJ2-2
TGTGCCAGCACCGGGAGGGCAAGCACCGGGGAGCTGTTTTTT
CASTGRASTGELFF
>TRBV6-1|-|-|TRBJ1-5
TGTGCCAGCAGGCAAGGGAGGGGCAATCAGCCCCAGCATTTT
CASRQGRGNQPQHF
>TRBV9|-|-|TRBJ2-1
TGTGCCAGCAGTGGAACGGGGGCTGATCAGTTCTTC
CASSGTGADQFF
>TRBV20-1|TRBD2|-|TRBJ2-5
TGCAGTGCTACACTAGCGGGGAGGGAGACCCAGTACTTC
CSATLAGRETQYF
>TRBV24-1|-|-|TRBJ2-1
TGTGCCACCAGTGAGTACAGGGGGGGCTACAATGAGCAGTTCTTC
CATSEYRGGYNEQFF
>TRBV15|-|-|TRBJ1-1
TGTGCCACCAGCAGAGATGGTACGGGGGTTAGCACTGAAGCTTTCTTT
CATSRDGTGVSTEAFF
>TRBV5-1|-|-|TRBJ1-4
TGCGCCAGCAGCCCGCTTGGCCCCGTCACTAATGAAAAACTGTTTTTT
CASSPLGPVTNEKLFF
>TRBV29-1|TRBD1|-|TRBJ1-2
TGCAGCGTCGCAGGGGGGGACAGTGCTAACTATGGCTACACCTTC
CSVAGGDSANYGYTF
>TRBV20-1|TRBD2|-|TRBJ2-7
TGCAGTGCCCCGCCTAGCGGGAGAAACTACGAGCAGTACTTC
CSAPPSGRNYEQYF
>TRBV7-9|-|few|TRBJ2-4
TGTGCCAGCAATCCCTCGACTGCCAGCCGGAGCTACTTC
CASNPSTASRSYF
>TRBV19|-|-|TRBJ2-1
TGTGCCAGTAGTATAGATCTGCTGGGGTCCTACAATGAGCAGTTCTTC
CASSIDLLGSYNEQFF
>TRBV7-2|-|-|TRBJ2-7
TGTGCCAGCAGCTTACGGTCCGAGCCATACGAGCAGTACTTC
CASSLRSEPYEQYF
>TRBV6-5|TRBD1|once|TRBJ1-1
TGTGCCAGCAGTTCCTCGGACAGGGGGAACACTGAAGCTTTCTTT
CASSSSDRGNTEAFF
>TRBV3-1|-|-|TRBJ2-2
TGTGCCAGCAGCCACCTCACCGGGGAGCTGTTTTTT
CASSHLTGELFF
>TRBV20-1|-|once|TRBJ1-6
TGCAGTGCTAGACAAACTGGCCGGGGGGATAATTCACCCCTCCACTTT
CSARQTGRGDNSPLHF
>TRBV19|TRBD2|-|TRBJ2-3
TGTGCCAGTAGAACTAGCGTCATAGCAGATACGCAGTATTTT
CASRTSVIADTQYF
>TRBV11-3|TRBD2|-|TRBJ2-1
TGTGCCAGCAGCTCCCAAACGACTAGCGGTAGTGTCAATGAGCAGTTCTTC
CASSSQTTSGSVNEQFF
>TRBV27|-|once|TRBJ1-4
TGTGCCAGCAGACATGGGAGCAGGTCTGAAAAACTGTTTTTT
CASRHGSRSEKLFF
>TRBV3-1|-|-|TRBJ2-3
TGTGCCAGCAGCCAAGAAATAGCAGATACGCAGTATTTT
CASSQEIADTQYF
>TRBV15|-|-|TRBJ2-1
TGTGCCACCAGCGCCCACCTACCCGGTGAGCAGTTCTTC
CATSAHLPGEQFF
>TRBV19|-|-|TRBJ1-1
TGTGCCAGTAGTTTCAGTGGAGGGAACACTGAAGCTTTCTTT
CASSFSGGNTEAFF
>TRBV4-1|-|-|TRBJ1-1
TGCGCCAGCAGCCTCGACAAGGGCTTGAACACTGAAGCTTTCTTT
CASSLDKGLNTEAFF
>TRBV30|-|-|TRBJ2-1
TGTGCCTGGGTCCAGATCGACTCCTACAATGAGCAGTTCTTC
CAWVQIDSYNEQFF
>TRBV24-1|TRBD2|-|TRBJ2-1
TGTGCCACCAGTCCTAGCGGGAGGGCTTACAATGAGCAGTTCTTC
CATSPSGRAYNEQFF
>TRBV19|-|-|TRBJ1-1
TGTGCCAGTAGTATAGATAGTATACGAGGAGTCAAGAACACTGAAGCTTTCTTT
CASSIDSIRGVKNTEAFF
>TRBV12-3/TRBV12-4|-|-|TRBJ1-1
TGTGCCAGCAGCCAACGCCTGGTTGTCGGCACTGAAGCTTTCTTT
CASSQRLVVGTEAFF
>TRBV5-1|TRBD2|-|TRBJ2-3
TGCGCCAGCAGCTTGGCCGGGACTAGCGATCCAGATACGCAGTATTTT
CASSLAGTSDPDTQYF
>TRBV5-4|-|-|TRBJ1-6
TGTGCCAGCAGCTTGGGAGGGGCCAATAATTCACCCCTCCACTTT
CASSLGGANNSPLHF
>TRBV5-1|-|-|TRBJ1-3
TGCGCCAGCAGCCCACTCGGAGGGCAGTTTGGAGGAAACACCATATATTTT
CASSPLGGQFGGNTIYF
>TRBV7-9|-|-|TRBJ1-1
TGTGCCAGCGTCTTAATAGGCAGTACTGAAGCTTTCTTT
CASVLIGSTEAFF
>TRBV5-1|TRBD2|-|TRBJ2-1
TGCGCCAGCAGCTTCTTGACTGCGGGAGACAATGAGCAGTTCTTC
CASSFLTAGDNEQFF
>TRBV27|TRBD1|-|TRBJ2-3
TGTGCCAGCAGTTGGGACAGCCTTGGCACAGATACGCAGTATTTT
CASSWDSLGTDTQYF
>TRBV3-1|TRBD2|-|TRBJ2-5
TGTGCCAGCAGCCCAAGCGGGAGAGTGGGAGAGACCCAGTACTTC
CASSPSGRVGETQYF
>TRBV2|-|-|TRBJ2-3
TGTGCCAGCAGTGACGGTCTGACAGTCCCTAGCACAGATACGCAGTATTTT
CASSDGLTVPSTDTQYF
>TRBV3-1|-|-|TRBJ1-2
TGTGCCAGCAGCTTGCTGGGGGAGGGCCCTAACTATGGCTACACCTTC
CASSLLGEGPNYGYTF
>TRBV7-2|TRBD2|few|TRBJ2-5
TGTGCCAGCAGCTTAGGCGGGGGGCGGGAGACCCAGTACTTC
CASSLGGGRETQYF
>TRBV30|-|once|TRBJ1-2
TGTGCCTCAATCACCAGGGAGAACTATGGCTACACCTTC
CASITRENYGYTF
>TRBV5-1|TRBD1|-|TRBJ2-2
TGCGCCAGCAGCCCGGGGACAGGGGCCACCGGGGAGCTGTTTTTT
CASSPGTGATGELFF